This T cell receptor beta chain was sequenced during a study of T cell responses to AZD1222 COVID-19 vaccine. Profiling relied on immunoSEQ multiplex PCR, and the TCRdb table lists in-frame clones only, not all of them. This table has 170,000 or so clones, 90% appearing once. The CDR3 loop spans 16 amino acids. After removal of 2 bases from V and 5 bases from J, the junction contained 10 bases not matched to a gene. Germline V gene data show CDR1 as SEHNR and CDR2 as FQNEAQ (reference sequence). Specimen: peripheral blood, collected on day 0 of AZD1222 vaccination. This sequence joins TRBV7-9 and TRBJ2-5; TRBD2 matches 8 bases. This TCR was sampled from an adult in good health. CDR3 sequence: CASSLSAGGRRETQYF. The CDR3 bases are TGTGCCAGCAGCTTAAGTGCGGGGGGCCGAAGGGAGACCCAGTACTTC.